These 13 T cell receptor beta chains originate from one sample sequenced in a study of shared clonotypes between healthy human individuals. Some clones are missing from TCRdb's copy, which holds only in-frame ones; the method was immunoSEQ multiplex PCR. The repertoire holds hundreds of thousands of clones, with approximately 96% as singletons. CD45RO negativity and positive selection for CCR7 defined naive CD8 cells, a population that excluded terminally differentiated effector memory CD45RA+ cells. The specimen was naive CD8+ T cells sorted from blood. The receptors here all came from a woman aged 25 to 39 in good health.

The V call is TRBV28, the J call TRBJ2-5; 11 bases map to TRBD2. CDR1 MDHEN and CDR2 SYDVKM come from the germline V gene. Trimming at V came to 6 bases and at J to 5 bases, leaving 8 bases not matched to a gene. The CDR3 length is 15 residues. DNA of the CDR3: TGTGCCAGCAGGCAGACTAGCGGGGCTTCGGAGACCCAGTACTTC. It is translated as CASRQTSGASETQYF.

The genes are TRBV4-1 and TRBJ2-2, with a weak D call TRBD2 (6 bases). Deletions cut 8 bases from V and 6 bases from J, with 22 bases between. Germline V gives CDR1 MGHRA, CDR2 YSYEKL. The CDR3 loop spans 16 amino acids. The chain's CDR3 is CASAGRDRDLAGELFF. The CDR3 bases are TGCGCCAGCGCCGGGCGGGATAGGGATTTAGCCGGGGAGCTGTTTTTT.

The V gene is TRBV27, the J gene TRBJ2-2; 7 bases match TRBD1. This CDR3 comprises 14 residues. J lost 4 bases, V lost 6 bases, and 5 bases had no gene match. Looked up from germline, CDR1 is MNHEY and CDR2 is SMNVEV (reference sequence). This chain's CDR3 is CASRLRDSTGELFF. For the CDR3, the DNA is TGTGCCAGCAGGCTCCGGGACAGCACCGGGGAGCTGTTTTTT.

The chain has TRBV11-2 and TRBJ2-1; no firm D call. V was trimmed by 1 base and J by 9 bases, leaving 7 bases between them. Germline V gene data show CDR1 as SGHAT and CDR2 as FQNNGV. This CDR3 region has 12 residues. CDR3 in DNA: TGTGCCAGCAGCTTAGCCTGGAGTGAGCAGTTCTTC. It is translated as CASSLAWSEQFF.

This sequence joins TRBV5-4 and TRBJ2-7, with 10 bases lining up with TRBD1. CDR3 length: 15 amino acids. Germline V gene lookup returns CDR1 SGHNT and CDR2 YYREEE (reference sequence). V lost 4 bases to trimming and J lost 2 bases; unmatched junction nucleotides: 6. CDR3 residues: CASSQGQGTTYEQYF. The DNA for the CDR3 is TGTGCCAGCAGCCAGGGACAGGGGACCACCTACGAGCAGTACTTC.

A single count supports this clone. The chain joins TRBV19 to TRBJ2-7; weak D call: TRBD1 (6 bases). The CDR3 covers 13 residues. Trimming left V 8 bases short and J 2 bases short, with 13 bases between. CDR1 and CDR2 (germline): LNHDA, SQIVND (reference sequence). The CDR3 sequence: CASGPGHPYEQYF. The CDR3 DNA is TGTGCCAGTGGACCGGGACACCCCTACGAGCAGTACTTC.

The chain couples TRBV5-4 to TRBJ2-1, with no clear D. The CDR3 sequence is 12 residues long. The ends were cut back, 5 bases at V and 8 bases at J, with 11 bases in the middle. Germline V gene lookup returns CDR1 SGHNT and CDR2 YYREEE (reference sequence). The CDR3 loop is CASRQDQYEQFF. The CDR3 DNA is TGTGCCAGCAGGCAGGATCAGTATGAGCAGTTCTTC.

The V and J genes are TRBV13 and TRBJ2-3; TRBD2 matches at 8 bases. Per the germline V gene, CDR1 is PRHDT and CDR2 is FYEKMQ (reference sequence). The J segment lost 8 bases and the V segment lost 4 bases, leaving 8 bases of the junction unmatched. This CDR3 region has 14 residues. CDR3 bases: TGTGCCAGCAGCTACGGAGAGCGGGAGTTTACGCAGTATTTT. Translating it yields CASSYGEREFTQYF.

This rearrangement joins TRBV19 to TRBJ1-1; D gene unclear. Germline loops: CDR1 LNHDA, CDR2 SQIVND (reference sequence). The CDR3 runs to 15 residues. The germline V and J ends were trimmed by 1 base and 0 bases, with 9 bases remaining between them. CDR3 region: CASSIVPSVNTEAFF. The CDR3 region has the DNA TGTGCCAGTAGTATAGTCCCTAGTGTGAACACTGAAGCTTTCTTT.

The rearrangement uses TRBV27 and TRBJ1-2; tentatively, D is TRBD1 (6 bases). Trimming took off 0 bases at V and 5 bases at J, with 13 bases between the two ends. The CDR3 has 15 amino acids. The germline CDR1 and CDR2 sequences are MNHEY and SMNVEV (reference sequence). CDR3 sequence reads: CASSLSEGGAYGYTF. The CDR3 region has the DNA TGTGCCAGCAGTTTATCGGAGGGGGGCGCGTATGGCTACACCTTC.

The CDR3 coding sequence is TGTGCCAGCAGCCTAGTGGCGAGCAATCAGCCCCAGCATTTT. This translates into CASSLVASNQPQHF. V and J are TRBV27 and TRBJ1-5; D unresolved. V was clipped by 6 bases and J by 1 base, with 10 bases between them. The length of the CDR3 is 14 residues. The V gene's germline CDR1 is MNHEY and CDR2 SMNVEV (reference sequence).

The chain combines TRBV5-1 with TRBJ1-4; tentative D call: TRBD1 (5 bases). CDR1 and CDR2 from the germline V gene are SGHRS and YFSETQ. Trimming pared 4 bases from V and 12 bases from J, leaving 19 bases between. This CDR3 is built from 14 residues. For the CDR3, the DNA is TGCGCCAGCAGCCTGACAGTATCCAATACGGAACTGTTTTTT. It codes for CASSLTVSNTELFF.

CDR3 protein: CASSRTGTVQETQYF. CDR3 coding DNA: TGTGCCAGCAGTCGAACGGGGACAGTCCAAGAGACCCAGTACTTC. This chain connects TRBV6-5 to TRBJ2-5; TRBD1 aligns across 7 bases. The germline gives CDR1 MNHEY, CDR2 SVGAGI. The CDR3 covers 15 residues. Germline trimming cut 5 bases from V and 1 base from J; bases unmatched to any gene: 7.